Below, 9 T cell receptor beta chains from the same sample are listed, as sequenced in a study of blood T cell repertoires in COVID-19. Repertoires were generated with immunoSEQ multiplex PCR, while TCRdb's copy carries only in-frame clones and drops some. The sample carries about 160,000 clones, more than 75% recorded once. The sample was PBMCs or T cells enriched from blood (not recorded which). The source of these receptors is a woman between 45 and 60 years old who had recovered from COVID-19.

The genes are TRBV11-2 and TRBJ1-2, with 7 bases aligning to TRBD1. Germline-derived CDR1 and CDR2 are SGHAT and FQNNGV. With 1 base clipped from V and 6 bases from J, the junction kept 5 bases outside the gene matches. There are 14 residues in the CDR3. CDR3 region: CASSLVAGGNGYTF. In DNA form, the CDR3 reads TGTGCCAGCAGCTTAGTGGCAGGGGGAAATGGCTACACCTTC.

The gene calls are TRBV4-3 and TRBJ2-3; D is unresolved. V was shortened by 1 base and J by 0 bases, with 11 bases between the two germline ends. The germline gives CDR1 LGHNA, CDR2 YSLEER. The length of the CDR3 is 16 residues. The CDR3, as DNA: TGCGCCAGCAGCCAAGGTGGCACATGGAGCACAGATACGCAGTATTTT. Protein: CASSQGGTWSTDTQYF.

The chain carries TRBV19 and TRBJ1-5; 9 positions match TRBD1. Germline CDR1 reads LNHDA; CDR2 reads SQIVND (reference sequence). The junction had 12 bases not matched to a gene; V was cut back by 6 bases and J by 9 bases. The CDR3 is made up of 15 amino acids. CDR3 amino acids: CASRGQGSRSGPQHF. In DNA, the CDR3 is TGTGCCAGTAGGGGACAGGGTAGCCGCTCCGGGCCCCAGCATTTT.

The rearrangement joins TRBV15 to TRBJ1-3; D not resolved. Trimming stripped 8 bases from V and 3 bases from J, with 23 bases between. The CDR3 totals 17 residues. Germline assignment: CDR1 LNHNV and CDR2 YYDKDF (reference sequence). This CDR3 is CATQSGPLLGGGNTIYF. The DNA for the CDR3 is TGTGCCACCCAGAGCGGGCCTCTCCTCGGCGGTGGAAACACCATATATTTT. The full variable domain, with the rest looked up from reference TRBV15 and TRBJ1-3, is DAMVIQNPRYQVTQFGKPVTLSCSQTLNHNVMYWYQQKSSQAPKLLFHYYDKDFNNEADTPDNFQSRRPNTSFCFLDIRSPGLGDTAMYLCATQSGPLLGGGNTIYFGEGSWLTVV.

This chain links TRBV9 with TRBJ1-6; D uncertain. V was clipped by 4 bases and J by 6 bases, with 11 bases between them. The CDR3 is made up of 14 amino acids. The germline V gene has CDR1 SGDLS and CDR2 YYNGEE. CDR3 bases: TGTGCCAGCAGCCCAGGCGACATTAATTCACCCCTCCACTTT. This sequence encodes CASSPGDINSPLHF.

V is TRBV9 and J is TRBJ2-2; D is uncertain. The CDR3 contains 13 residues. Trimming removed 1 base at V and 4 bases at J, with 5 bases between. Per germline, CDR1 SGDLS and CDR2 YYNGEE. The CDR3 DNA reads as TGTGCCAGCAGCGTAATCGGCACCGGGGAGCTGTTTTTT. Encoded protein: CASSVIGTGELFF.

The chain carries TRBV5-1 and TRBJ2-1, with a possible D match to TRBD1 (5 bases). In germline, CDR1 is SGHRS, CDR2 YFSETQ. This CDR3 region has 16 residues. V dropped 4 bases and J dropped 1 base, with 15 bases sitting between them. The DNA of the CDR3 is TGCGCCAGCAGCCCGGCTGGGGCCGATTCCTACAATGAGCAGTTCTTC. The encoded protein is CASSPAGADSYNEQFF.

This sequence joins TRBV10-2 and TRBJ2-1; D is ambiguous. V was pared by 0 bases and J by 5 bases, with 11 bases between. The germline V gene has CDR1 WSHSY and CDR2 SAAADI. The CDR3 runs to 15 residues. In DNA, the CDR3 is TGCGCCAGCAGTGAGTCAACTACCATCAACAATGAGCAGTTCTTC. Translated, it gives CASSESTTINNEQFF.

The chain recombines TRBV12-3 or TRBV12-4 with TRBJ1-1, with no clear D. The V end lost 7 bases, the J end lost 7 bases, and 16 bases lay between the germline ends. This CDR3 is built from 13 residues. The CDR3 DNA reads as TGTGCCAGCATCAGACAACGTGGGCTTGAAGCTTTCTTT. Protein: CASIRQRGLEAFF.